A selection of T cell receptor beta chains follows, all from one sample in a study of blood T cells in healthy people across ages. Using its own MiXCR run on the 5' RACE reads, TCRdb lists one record per CDR3 protein. The table shows fewer than 1.5 million distinct CDR3 sequences, with roughly 40% occurring only once. The specimen was blood. The receptor set was obtained from a woman under 30 in good health. Each CDR3 is given with its conserved first and last residue. The D gene is left open where the match is weak. Clone size appears in some rows only: once, few, many, or a class for an expanded clone.

few,.,TRBJ1-2,TRBV20-1,TGCCGCCCCCCCTTCTGGGGCTACACCTTC,CRPPFWGYTF
few,.,TRBJ1-2,TRBV28,TGTGCCAGCAGTACTCCCCCGGCGACTGGGACAAACTATGGCTACACCTTC,CASSTPPATGTNYGYTF
once,TRBD1,TRBJ1-5,TRBV12-3/TRBV12-4,TGTGCCAGCAGCCCATGGGACAGGGGATCGGGTCAGCCCCAGCATTTT,CASSPWDRGSGQPQHF
.,TRBD1,TRBJ1-4,TRBV4-2,TGTGCCAGCAGCCAAGCCACCGGGACAGGGGTGGAAAAACTGTTTTTT,CASSQATGTGVEKLFF
.,TRBD2,TRBJ2-3,TRBV6-2/TRBV6-3,TGTGCCAGTTCCCTCGGACTAGCGGGAGCAGGTGGCACAGATACGCAGTATTTT,CASSLGLAGAGGTDTQYF
.,TRBD2,TRBJ2-1,TRBV11-2,TGTGCCAGCAGCTTAGTGGGGCGGGGGGGCTACAATGAGCAGTTCTTC,CASSLVGRGGYNEQFF
.,.,TRBJ2-7,TRBV6-5,TGTGCCAGCAGTTACTCGACGGTGGGGAACGAGCAGTACTTC,CASSYSTVGNEQYF
.,TRBD2,TRBJ2-1,TRBV4-2,TGTGCCAGCAGCCAAGGGTCGGGTAGCGGGATGGGGAATGAGCAGTTCTTC,CASSQGSGSGMGNEQFF
few,TRBD2,TRBJ2-5,TRBV9,TGTGCCAGCAGCGCGTCTGCGGGAGAGCAGTACTTC,CASSASAGEQYF
.,.,TRBJ1-2,TRBV7-2,TGTGCCAGCAGCTTGGCAGGGGCCATTCCCTATGGCTACACCTTC,CASSLAGAIPYGYTF
.,.,TRBJ2-1,TRBV5-1,TGCGCCAGCAGCTCGGGACCAGAGTACAATGAGCAGTTCTTC,CASSSGPEYNEQFF
few,.,TRBJ1-5,TRBV7-2,TGTGCCAGCAGCCCAGCGGGGCTTAGCAATCAGCCCCAGCATTTT,CASSPAGLSNQPQHF
.,.,TRBJ2-7,TRBV7-6,TGTGCCAGCAGCCCATCGTCCCTATACGAGCAGTACTTC,CASSPSSLYEQYF
.,.,TRBJ1-2,TRBV6-6,TGTGCCACTGCTGACAACGGGGAACTCTATGGCTACACCTTC,CATADNGELYGYTF
.,TRBD1,TRBJ1-1,TRBV5-1,TGCGCCAGCAGCTTGGAAGGGGGCTGGGCCACTGAAGCTTTCTTT,CASSLEGGWATEAFF
few,.,TRBJ1-6,TRBV5-1,TGCGCCAGCAGCTTGCGGGAAGCTAGCTCCTATAATTCACCCCTCCACTTT,CASSLREASSYNSPLHF
.,.,TRBJ1-1,TRBV2,TGTGCCAGCATCCCAAGTCGGGGGGCAAGCACTGAAGCTTTCTTT,CASIPSRGASTEAFF
.,.,TRBJ2-2,TRBV6-6,TGTGCCAGCAGAGTTTCCCGAGGCGGGAACACCGGGGAGCTGTTTTTT,CASRVSRGGNTGELFF
.,.,TRBJ2-1,TRBV7-3,TGTGCCAGCAGCCCCCAGGGGGGTTGGGGCAATGAGCAGTTCTTC,CASSPQGGWGNEQFF
.,.,TRBJ2-1,TRBV20-1,TGCAGTGCTAGTATGGCGGGCCTACCCCTCACCTACAATGAGCAGTTCTTC,CSASMAGLPLTYNEQFF
.,.,TRBJ2-5,TRBV28,TGTGCCAGCCACGCAGGAAGAGAAACCCAGTACTTC,CASHAGRETQYF
few,.,TRBJ2-1,TRBV7-2,TGTGCCAGCAGCCGCCCAGAGTATGAGCAGTTCTTC,CASSRPEYEQFF
few,.,TRBJ2-4,TRBV5-1,TGCGCCAGCAGCTTGGATTGGGCCAAAAACATTCAGTACTTC,CASSLDWAKNIQYF
.,.,TRBJ2-7,TRBV2,TGTGCCAGCGGAGGGACAGCCTACGAGCAGTACTTC,CASGGTAYEQYF
.,TRBD1,TRBJ1-2,TRBV6-6,TGTGCCAGCAGCCCTGATTTGACAGGGGGCGGTTCTGGCTACACCTTC,CASSPDLTGGGSGYTF
.,.,TRBJ1-2,TRBV12-3/TRBV12-4,TGTGCCAGCACCTTCAGAGGGGGGCATACTAACTATGGCTACACCTTC,CASTFRGGHTNYGYTF
few,TRBD2,TRBJ2-1,TRBV28,TGTGCCAGCAGTAAGACGACTAGCGGGGTTCGGGAGCAGTTCTTC,CASSKTTSGVREQFF
.,TRBD1,TRBJ2-7,TRBV2,TGTGCCAGCAGTGGCCCGGGACAGGGTCTTTACGAGCAGTACTTC,CASSGPGQGLYEQYF
.,.,TRBJ1-2,TRBV30,TGTGCCTGGAGTGTAGAGGCGAACTATGGCTACACCTTC,CAWSVEANYGYTF
.,.,TRBJ2-2,TRBV29-1,TGCAGCGTCAAATGGGAACAGGGCTTCGGGGAGCTGTTTTTT,CSVKWEQGFGELFF
few,.,TRBJ1-2,TRBV5-1,TGCGCCAGCAGCTTGCGTCCGGGGGTTACTGACGGCTACACCTTC,CASSLRPGVTDGYTF
few,.,TRBJ1-2,TRBV3-1,TGTGCCAGCAGCCCGGCTCCTGGTCCGAACTATGGCTACACCTTC,CASSPAPGPNYGYTF
.,.,TRBJ2-2,TRBV10-3,TGTGCCACCCACGCCAGGGCGAACACCGGGGAGCTGTTTTTT,CATHARANTGELFF
.,.,TRBJ1-2,TRBV7-2,TGTGCCAGCAGCAATAGTGCGTCAAGCGGCTACACCTTC,CASSNSASSGYTF
few,TRBD2,TRBJ2-5,TRBV7-2,TGTGCCAGCAGCTTCCACTCCGGGACTAGCGGAGAAGAGACCCAGTACTTC,CASSFHSGTSGEETQYF
.,.,TRBJ2-7,TRBV12-3/TRBV12-4,TGTGCCAGCAGCCCCTATGTGGGAGAGCAGTACTTC,CASSPYVGEQYF
.,TRBD1,TRBJ1-4,TRBV12-3/TRBV12-4,TGTGCCAGCAGACCTGGGACAGGAGAAAAACTGTTTTTT,CASRPGTGEKLFF
few,.,TRBJ2-5,TRBV28,TGTGCCAGCAGTCCCGCGTTGGCAGGGGAGACCCAGTACTTC,CASSPALAGETQYF
.,TRBD2,TRBJ2-7,TRBV20-1,TGCAGTGCCCTCGATGTAGCTAGCGGGCATGCCTGGCAGTACTTC,CSALDVASGHAWQYF
few,TRBD2,TRBJ2-3,TRBV5-1,TGCGCCAGCAGCTTGGGACTAGCGGGGCGAACTAGCACAGATACGCAGTATTTT,CASSLGLAGRTSTDTQYF
.,.,TRBJ2-5,TRBV9,TGTGCCAGCAGCGACAGGGAAGATATCGACAATGAGCAGTACTTC,CASSDREDIDNEQYF
.,.,TRBJ1-1,TRBV7-2,TGTGCCAGCAGCCCCACAAGGGATCGCACTGAAGCTTTCTTT,CASSPTRDRTEAFF
.,TRBD1,TRBJ1-2,TRBV4-2,TGTGCCAGCAGCCACCAGGACAGGGGGCCTGGCTACACCTTC,CASSHQDRGPGYTF
.,.,TRBJ2-4,TRBV11-2,TGTGCCAGCAGCTTACTTAATACCGGGGCGGCCAAAAACATTCAGTACTTC,CASSLLNTGAAKNIQYF